The 27 T cell receptor beta chains reported below all come from one sample, sequenced in a study of blood T cells in healthy people across ages (dated by TCRdb to between 2014 and 2016). Library prep was done by 5' RACE. TCRdb names Illumina HiSeq 2500 as the instrument used. The second PCR ran for roughly 7 to 11 cycles and used a J-beta primer mix along with a sample-barcoded 5' primer. TCRdb trimmed the raw reads at Q25, called clones with MiXCR and kept productive beta chains. Every CDR3 protein is listed once, alongside the most common genes and DNA of its rows. This sample comprises approximately 810,000 distinct CDR3 sequences, under 30% of them detected only once. Roughly 17% of the sample comes from the top ten. Source material: blood. The receptors stem from an elderly woman in good health.

This clonotype showed up many times. The chain couples TRBV4-1 to TRBJ2-1; TRBD2 might be the D (7 bases). CDR1 is MGHRA, CDR2 YSYEKL, per germline. The CDR3 is made up of 12 amino acids. The V gene lost 1 base and the J gene lost 13 bases, with 11 bases spanning the gap. The CDR3 DNA sequence: TGCGCCAGCAGCCAAGGTGGGGGGGCTCAGTTCTTC. Its translation: CASSQGGGAQFF.

The gene calls are TRBV12-3 or TRBV12-4 and TRBJ2-2; D perhaps matches TRBD1 (5 bases). This CDR3 contains 15 residues. V was trimmed by 5 bases and J by 7 bases, leaving 17 bases between them. In DNA form, the CDR3 reads TGTGCCAGCAGTGGTCAGGGTTCGGGCAGCGGGGAGCTGTTTTTT. It specifies CASSGQGSGSGELFF.

The chain is built from TRBV12-3 or TRBV12-4 and TRBJ2-5; the match to TRBD1 covers 10 bases. V shed 3 bases, J shed 2 bases, and the junction held 3 bases outside the gene matches. The CDR3 consists of 15 residues. Here the CDR3 reads CASSFQGQGQETQYF. CDR3 nucleotide sequence: TGTGCCAGCAGTTTTCAGGGACAGGGGCAAGAGACCCAGTACTTC.

This chain joins TRBV5-5 and TRBJ1-3, with TRBD1 matching over 9 bases. The CDR3 has 18 residues. Germline CDR1 SGHKS, CDR2 YYEKEE (reference sequence). Unmatched junction bases numbered 11, after V lost 3 bases and J lost 1 base. This CDR3 is CASSWELQGAVSGNTIYF. DNA of the CDR3: TGTGCCAGCAGCTGGGAGTTACAGGGGGCTGTATCTGGAAACACCATATATTTT.

This clonotype showed up just a few times. Possible read error: a much larger clone is one base away. J is TRBJ1-2 and V is TRBV4-2, with a tentative D call TRBD1 (6 bases). V was shortened by 4 bases and J by 5 bases, with 17 bases between the two germline ends. The CDR3 runs to 15 residues. Germline loops: CDR1 LGHNA, CDR2 YNFKEQ. CDR3 sequence: CASSPAPGTQYGYTF. The CDR3 nucleotides are TGTGCCAGCAGCCCTGCCCCCGGGACACAGTATGGCTACACCTTC.

In this sample, this clonotype turned up many times. J is TRBJ1-1 and V is TRBV10-3; D is ambiguous. Per germline, CDR1 ENHRY and CDR2 SYGVKD. There are 14 residues in the CDR3. Trimming shortened V by 4 bases and J by 0 bases, and 9 bases separated the two germline ends. The CDR3 DNA sequence: TGTGCCATCAGTGCGGACGGACTGAACACTGAAGCTTTCTTT. Protein product: CAISADGLNTEAFF.

The chain links TRBV20-1 to TRBJ2-5; D is perhaps TRBD2 (6 bases). Germline CDR1 is DFQATT and CDR2 is SNEGSKA (reference sequence). The CDR3 extends over 13 amino acids. CDR3 sequence: CSPSASYQETQYF. The DNA of the CDR3 is TGCAGCCCTAGCGCCTCGTACCAAGAGACCCAGTACTTC.

This clonotype was counted between two and nine times. The V call is TRBV18, the J call TRBJ1-1, with D uncertain. V was shortened by 6 bases and J by 2 bases, with 13 bases between the two germline ends. The CDR3 is 14 residues long. Germline CDR1 reads KGHSH; CDR2 reads LQKENI. The CDR3 region is CASSSLGINTEAFF. The CDR3 bases are TGTGCCAGCTCTTCTCTAGGGATTAACACTGAAGCTTTCTTT.

J is TRBJ1-5 and V is TRBV19, with TRBD1 matching 10 bases. The CDR3 has 18 residues. CDR1 and CDR2 from the germline V gene are LNHDA and SQIVND (reference sequence). V was clipped by 6 bases and J by 1 base; unmatched bases: 12. The DNA of the CDR3 is TGTGCCAGTAGCGAGTACTCGGGACAGGGGCTAAGCAATCAGCCCCAGCATTTT. Translated, it gives CASSEYSGQGLSNQPQHF.

This clonotype came up many times. The V and J genes are TRBV12-3 or TRBV12-4 and TRBJ2-5, with 9 bases matching TRBD2. V dropped 0 bases and J dropped 5; count of bases not matched to a gene: 4. This CDR3 contains 15 residues. The CDR3 bases are TGTGCCAGCAGTTTAGCGAGCGGGGGGCGGGAGACCCAGTACTTC. Translated, it gives CASSLASGGRETQYF.

Only a few counts were recorded for this clonotype. A much larger clone lies one base from this, so it may be a read error. The rearrangement joins TRBV7-2 to TRBJ2-5; 8 nucleotides align to TRBD1. The CDR3 contains 15 residues. The germline gives CDR1 SGHTA, CDR2 FQGNSA. V trimming: 6 bases; J trimming: 11 bases; junction bases outside the gene matches: 17. DNA of the CDR3: TGTGCCAGCAGACCCACCCAGGGGGCCTCAAATGAGCAGTACTTC. It yields the protein CASRPTQGASNEQYF.

On this clonotype: Being one base from a much bigger clone, this may be a read error. This sequence joins TRBV2 and TRBJ2-5; 7 nucleotides line up with TRBD1. The J call is uncertain, as TRBJ2-1 better fits the DNA end. The CDR3 has 15 amino acids. In germline, CDR1 is SNHLY, CDR2 FYNNEI. CDR3 in DNA: TGTGCCAGCAGTGAAAGGGGACAGCCCCAAGAGACCCAGTTCTTC. Translation: CASSERGQPQETQFF.

The sample holds a few counts of this clonotype. The chain combines TRBV7-6 with TRBJ2-4, with 10 bases that match TRBD2. Germline CDR1 and CDR2: SGHVS and FNYEAQ. There are 14 residues in the CDR3. V dropped 5 bases and J dropped 6; count of bases not matched to a gene: 4. CDR3 protein: CASSLVAGGNIQYF. The CDR3 DNA reads TGTGCCAGCAGCCTTGTAGCGGGGGGAAACATTCAGTACTTC.

This clonotype was counted ten times or more. The chain couples TRBV6-2 or TRBV6-3 to TRBJ2-1; 12 bases are a match to TRBD2. CDR1 is MNHEY, CDR2 SVGEGT, per germline. Trimming at V came to 6 bases and at J to 8 bases, leaving 17 bases not matched to a gene. The CDR3 spans 18 residues. CDR3 residues: CASSPRLAGATLGHEQFF. As DNA, the CDR3 is TGTGCCAGCAGCCCTCGACTAGCGGGGGCCACCTTGGGCCATGAGCAGTTCTTC.

Note on this clonotype: A much bigger clone sits one base away, suggesting this may be a read error. The V and J genes are TRBV20-1 and TRBJ2-1; no clear D gene. The CDR3 totals 12 residues. From germline, CDR1 is DFQATT and CDR2 SNEGSKA (reference sequence). Trimming removed 3 bases from V and 10 bases from J, with 13 bases in between. Here the CDR3 DNA reads TGCAGTGCTAGGGGCTCGTACTACGAGCAGTTCTTC. It is translated as CSARGSYYEQFF.

This clonotype was seen ten or more times. The chain combines TRBV15 with TRBJ2-1; TRBD1 matches at 7 bases. The CDR3 has 18 residues. V lost 0 bases, J lost 1 base, and 9 bases stayed unmatched. Looked up from germline, CDR1 is LNHNV and CDR2 is YYDKDF (reference sequence). The DNA of the CDR3 is TGTGCCACCAGCAGAGATTCAGGACAGGTGATGTCCTACAATGAGCAGTTCTTC. This encodes CATSRDSGQVMSYNEQFF.

This clonotype has more than one count but fewer than ten. V usage is TRBV9 and J usage is TRBJ1-2; D is perhaps TRBD1 (6 bases). V gave up 4 bases and J gave up 5 bases, with 15 bases separating them. The CDR3 length is 14 residues. Germline V gene sequence: CDR1 SGDLS, CDR2 YYNGEE. Here the CDR3 reads CASSSNTGPYGYTF. CDR3 DNA: TGTGCCAGCAGCTCAAATACAGGGCCGTATGGCTACACCTTC.

This clonotype was recorded at least ten times. This chain uses TRBV7-2 with TRBJ2-3; TRBD1 matches 9 bases. CDR1 and CDR2 (germline): SGHTA, FQGNSA. The CDR3 consists of 15 residues. Trimming at V came to 5 bases and at J to 4 bases, leaving 7 bases not matched to a gene. The chain's CDR3 is CASSPNRGRPDTQYF. Written as DNA, the CDR3 is TGTGCCAGCAGCCCAAACAGGGGGCGCCCAGATACGCAGTATTTT. Drawing the rest from reference TRBV7-2 and TRBJ2-3, the complete variable domain is GAGVSQSPSNKVTEKGKDVELRCDPISGHTALYWYRQSLGQGLEFLIYFQGNSAPDKSGLPSDRFSAERTGGSVSTLTIQRTQQEDSAVYLCASSPNRGRPDTQYFGPGTRLTVL.

This clonotype was found many times. This chain links TRBV7-2 with TRBJ1-5; a weak D match, TRBD1 (5 bases). Germline assignment: CDR1 SGHTA and CDR2 FQGNSA. The CDR3 is 15 amino acids. Trimming cost V 5 bases and J 0 bases, with 11 bases left between them. As DNA, the CDR3 is TGTGCCAGCAGCGCTACAGGTTATAGCAATCAGCCCCAGCATTTT. The encoded protein is CASSATGYSNQPQHF.

The chain employs TRBV24-1 and TRBJ2-5, with TRBD1 identical over 9 bases. CDR1 and CDR2 (germline): KGHDR, SFDVKD. The CDR3 loop spans 14 amino acids. V dropped 3 bases and J dropped 5; count of bases not matched to a gene: 3. CDR3 region: CATSDPGTGETQYF. CDR3 nucleotides: TGTGCCACCAGTGATCCCGGGACAGGGGAGACCCAGTACTTC.

The chain carries TRBV12-3 or TRBV12-4 and TRBJ2-5; TRBD1 is a possible D gene (6 bases). The CDR3 covers 14 residues. Trimming left V 6 bases short and J 4 bases short, with 15 bases between. This CDR3 is CASSRWGLGETQYF. DNA of the CDR3: TGTGCCAGCAGCCGTTGGGGGCTAGGAGAGACCCAGTACTTC.

This clonotype has more than one count but fewer than ten. The chain recombines TRBV29-1 with TRBJ1-1; D gene unclear. Germline-derived CDR1 and CDR2 are SQVTM and ANQGSEA. This CDR3 spans 14 amino acids. The V and J ends lost 7 bases and 3 bases respectively, with 18 bases between them. Written as DNA, the CDR3 is TGCAGCGCCCGCGGCGTTGGGCGGGACACTGAAGCTTTCTTT. This gives the protein CSARGVGRDTEAFF.

This clonotype was seen many times. This chain connects TRBV10-3 to TRBJ1-1, with D unclear. This CDR3 has 12 amino acids. V was clipped by 5 bases and J by 1 base, with 5 bases between them. From germline, CDR1 is ENHRY and CDR2 SYGVKD. The DNA of the CDR3 is TGTGCCATCAGTCTAGGGAACACTGAAGCTTTCTTT. This sequence encodes CAISLGNTEAFF.

At least ten counts were recorded for this clonotype. This chain joins TRBV20-1 and TRBJ1-5, with TRBD1 matching 7 bases. Trimming took 1 base from V and 5 from J; bases not matched to a gene: 5. From germline, CDR1 is DFQATT and CDR2 SNEGSKA (reference sequence). This CDR3 is 14 amino acids long. CDR3 in amino acids: CSARVGTADQPQHF. The CDR3, as DNA: TGCAGTGCTAGAGTTGGGACAGCCGATCAGCCCCAGCATTTT.

The chain uses TRBV9 and TRBJ1-2; 7 bases align to TRBD1. V lost 3 bases, J lost 5 bases, and 16 bases stayed unmatched. Germline loops: CDR1 SGDLS, CDR2 YYNGEE. The CDR3 is made up of 17 amino acids. The CDR3 nucleotides read TGTGCCAGCAGCGGTCCCCACAGGGGAAAGGTCGGTTATGGCTACACCTTC. Protein: CASSGPHRGKVGYGYTF.

The J gene is TRBJ2-3, the V gene TRBV20-1; a possible D gene is TRBD2 (5 bases). Germline V gives CDR1 DFQATT, CDR2 SNEGSKA (reference sequence). This CDR3 has 14 amino acids. V lost 5 bases to trimming and J lost 1 base, with 13 bases between them. This chain's CDR3 is CSALRRGGTDTQYF. The CDR3 nucleotides are TGCAGTGCTCTGAGACGGGGAGGCACAGATACGCAGTATTTT.

This clonotype occurred a few times. This may be a read error: a much more frequent sequence differs by one nucleotide. The V gene is TRBV5-6, the J gene TRBJ2-7, with D possibly being TRBD1 (5 bases). The end of the DNA aligns better with TRBJ2-4, so the J call may be wrong. CDR1 is SGHDT, CDR2 YYEEEE, per germline. The CDR3 covers 13 residues. The CDR3 coding sequence is TGTGCCAGCAGCTTGGGCAGGGCCGACATTCAGTACTTC. It yields the protein CASSLGRADIQYF.